Listed below are T cell receptor beta chains from one sample, sequenced in a study of T cell repertoires in cytomegalovirus infection. Using its own MiXCR run on the reads, TCRdb lists one record per CDR3 protein. Of 450,000 to 550,000 distinct CDR3 sequences in the sample, more than 15% were seen once. The sequencing input was CD8+ T cells from PBMCs. Source of these receptors: a human donor in good health (CMV status not recorded). Some clones in this sample may be carry-over from other donors' samples. Both conserved end residues are part of each CDR3. The D gene is left open where the match is weak. Clone size is shown for a subset of rows, as once, few, many or a class of expanded clone.

d_call,clone_size,j_call,v_call,cdr3_aa,cdr3_nt
-,few,TRBJ2-7,TRBV10-2,CASSEDGTYEQYF,TGCGCCAGCAGTGAAGACGGAACCTACGAGCAGTACTTC
TRBD1,many,TRBJ1-1,TRBV7-6,CASSFRTGGITEAFF,TGTGCCAGCAGCTTCAGGACAGGGGGCATAACTGAAGCTTTCTTT
-,few,TRBJ2-3,TRBV2,CASSDGKISTDTQYF,TGTGCCAGCAGTGATGGGAAGATAAGCACAGATACGCAGTATTTT
-,few,TRBJ2-7,TRBV7-9,CASSPEEPWHYYEQYF,TGTGCCAGCAGCCCTGAAGAGCCTTGGCACTACTACGAGCAGTACTTC
-,few,TRBJ1-1,TRBV6-6,CATPDSYNTEAFF,TGTGCCACCCCGGACAGTTATAACACTGAAGCTTTCTTT
-,-,TRBJ1-1,TRBV3-1,CASSQDLVQLNTEAFF,TGTGCCAGCAGCCAAGATTTGGTACAGTTGAACACTGAAGCTTTCTTT
-,-,TRBJ1-2,TRBV29-1,CSVEEGVRTDSNYGYTF,TGCAGCGTTGAAGAAGGGGTTAGGACAGATTCTAACTATGGCTACACCTTC
-,-,TRBJ1-3,TRBV12-3/TRBV12-4,CASNPSGTPGKTIYF,TGTGCCAGCAACCCCTCCGGGACACCTGGAAAAACCATATATTTT
-,-,TRBJ2-1,TRBV3-1,CASSQERALYNEQFF,TGTGCCAGCAGCCAAGAACGTGCCTTATACAATGAGCAGTTCTTC
-,-,TRBJ1-1,TRBV15,CATSSRQSGAEAFF,TGTGCCACCAGCTCCCGACAGAGTGGGGCTGAAGCTTTCTTT
-,many,TRBJ1-1,TRBV11-2,CASSLGGSGGMNTEAFF,TGTGCCAGCAGCTTAGGGGGCTCTGGGGGCATGAACACTGAAGCTTTCTTT
-,-,TRBJ1-5,TRBV5-6,CASSLGNRQPQHF,TGTGCCAGCAGCCTCGGGAACCGCCAGCCCCAGCATTTT
-,many,TRBJ1-3,TRBV5-5,CASMPGGGGGNTIYF,TGTGCCAGCATGCCGGGAGGAGGTGGTGGAAACACCATATATTTT
TRBD1,-,TRBJ1-1,TRBV29-1,CSVPGGGQTTEAFF,TGCAGCGTTCCGGGGGGGGGACAGACAACTGAAGCTTTCTTT
TRBD2,many,TRBJ2-3,TRBV7-6,CASSLGLAGETTDTQYF,TGTGCCAGCAGCCTAGGACTAGCGGGGGAGACCACAGATACGCAGTATTTT
-,-,TRBJ1-5,TRBV5-6,CASSWGGASSNQPQHF,TGTGCCAGCAGCTGGGGAGGGGCTAGTAGCAATCAGCCCCAGCATTTT
-,-,TRBJ2-2,TRBV27,CASSLKGNANTGELFF,TGTGCCAGCAGTTTAAAGGGCAATGCGAACACCGGGGAGCTGTTTTTT
-,many,TRBJ1-1,TRBV5-4,CASSLDWLGENTEAFF,TGTGCCAGCAGCTTGGACTGGTTGGGAGAGAACACTGAAGCTTTCTTT
-,few,TRBJ2-5,TRBV2,CASSENRAQETQYF,TGTGCCAGCAGTGAGAACAGGGCCCAAGAGACCCAGTACTTC
-,few,TRBJ1-1,TRBV11-3,CASSIVRLNTEAFF,TGTGCCAGCAGCATTGTCCGACTGAACACTGAAGCTTTCTTT
-,-,TRBJ2-2,TRBV7-9,CASSKTVTIDAGELFF,TGTGCCAGCAGCAAAACGGTAACCATCGATGCCGGGGAGCTGTTTTTT
-,few,TRBJ2-1,TRBV4-2,CASSQEGGIAVYNEQFF,TGTGCCAGCAGCCAAGAAGGGGGAATAGCGGTTTACAATGAGCAGTTCTTC
-,many,TRBJ1-1,TRBV7-9,CASSYPEAMNTEAFF,TGTGCCAGCAGCTACCCGGAAGCAATGAACACTGAAGCTTTCTTT
TRBD1,many,TRBJ2-2,TRBV12-3/TRBV12-4,CASSSSGTGGAYNTGELFF,TGTGCCAGCAGTTCTTCCGGGACAGGGGGCGCTTACAACACCGGGGAGCTGTTTTTT
TRBD1,-,TRBJ2-1,TRBV6-6,CASSTIRDRDPTQYNEQFF,TGTGCCAGCAGTACAATCCGGGACAGGGACCCAACCCAATACAATGAGCAGTTCTTC
-,many,TRBJ2-7,TRBV27,CASSPSAARNYEQYF,TGTGCCAGCAGTCCCTCCGCGGCCCGAAACTACGAGCAGTACTTC
TRBD2,many,TRBJ2-5,TRBV27,CASSLRRWTSEETQYF,TGTGCCAGCAGTTTAAGGCGTTGGACTAGCGAGGAGACCCAGTACTTC
TRBD1,-,TRBJ1-2,TRBV28,CARVLQGAINYGYTF,TGTGCCAGGGTACTGCAGGGGGCTATAAACTATGGCTACACCTTC
TRBD1,many,TRBJ1-1,TRBV7-9,CASSLSGQGNSRGSEAFF,TGTGCCAGCAGCTTATCGGGACAGGGAAATAGTCGGGGGTCTGAAGCTTTCTTT
TRBD1,-,TRBJ2-2,TRBV19,CASSIRSRDRGLTGELFF,TGTGCCAGTAGTATAAGGAGCCGGGACAGGGGGCTCACCGGGGAGCTGTTTTTT
TRBD1,many,TRBJ1-4,TRBV12-3/TRBV12-4,CASSLRGTGNPNEKLFF,TGTGCCAGCAGTTTAAGGGGGACAGGGAACCCAAATGAAAAACTGTTTTTT
TRBD2,few,TRBJ2-1,TRBV20-1,CSARVTSGGPGEQFF,TGCAGTGCTAGAGTAACTAGCGGGGGGCCGGGTGAGCAGTTCTTC
TRBD1,-,TRBJ2-5,TRBV14,CASSQDGMGQQETQYF,TGTGCCAGCAGCCAAGATGGTATGGGACAGCAAGAGACCCAGTACTTC
TRBD1,many,TRBJ2-5,TRBV15,CATSRDRDRGETQYF,TGTGCCACCAGCAGAGACCGGGACAGGGGGGAGACCCAGTACTTC
-,-,TRBJ2-5,TRBV18,CASSPRSGPPQETQYF,TGTGCCAGCTCACCCCGATCCGGGCCTCCCCAAGAGACCCAGTACTTC
-,-,TRBJ1-2,TRBV7-9,CASSFVEQPTRYGYTF,TGTGCCAGCAGCTTCGTGGAACAGCCCACACGCTATGGCTACACCTTC
TRBD2,-,TRBJ2-5,TRBV6-2/TRBV6-3,CASSWRGSLQETQYF,TGTGCCAGCAGTTGGCGCGGGAGTCTCCAAGAGACCCAGTACTTC
TRBD2,many,TRBJ2-7,TRBV29-1,CSVEEREPYEQYF,TGCAGCGTTGAAGAGCGGGAGCCCTACGAGCAGTACTTC
-,few,TRBJ2-7,TRBV25-1,CASSEYVDSLREQYF,TGTGCCAGCAGTGAATATGTGGACAGCCTGCGCGAGCAGTACTTC
-,-,TRBJ1-5,TRBV25-1,CASSEGPTWPQHF,TGTGCCAGCAGTGAAGGCCCAACTTGGCCCCAGCATTTT
-,-,TRBJ1-1,TRBV11-2,CASSSGTYLEAFF,TGTGCCAGCAGCTCCGGGACCTACCTTGAAGCTTTCTTT
-,many,TRBJ1-5,TRBV6-1,CASSGAGSNQPQHF,TGTGCCAGCAGTGGCGCAGGTAGCAATCAGCCCCAGCATTTT
-,many,TRBJ1-2,TRBV5-1,CASSLRPRLAGYTF,TGCGCCAGCAGCTTGAGGCCCCGACTCGCCGGCTACACCTTC
-,once,TRBJ1-2,TRBV24-1,CATSDGSNYGYTF,TGTGCCACCTCGGACGGTTCTAACTATGGCTACACCTTC
-,-,TRBJ1-2,TRBV27,CASSLGPIGGYTF,TGTGCCAGCAGTTTGGGACCTATCGGGGGCTACACCTTC
TRBD2,many,TRBJ2-1,TRBV10-2,CASEGLRRFFF,TGCGCCAGCGAGGGACTAAGGCGGTTCTTCTTC
TRBD1,many,TRBJ1-1,TRBV6-5,CASSYGTANTEAFF,TGTGCCAGCAGTTACGGGACAGCGAACACTGAAGCTTTCTTT
-,many,TRBJ1-1,TRBV12-3/TRBV12-4,CASSLPLQLNTEAFF,TGTGCCAGCAGTTTACCGCTACAGCTGAACACTGAAGCTTTCTTT
TRBD2,many,TRBJ2-5,TRBV4-1,CASSQGPSGGETQYF,TGCGCCAGCAGCCAAGGTCCTAGCGGAGGAGAGACCCAGTACTTC
-,few,TRBJ2-3,TRBV14,CASSQRKTERTDTQYF,TGTGCCAGCAGCCAAAGAAAGACAGAACGCACAGATACGCAGTATTTT
-,-,TRBJ1-2,TRBV7-9,CASSIGAHYGYTF,TGTGCCAGCAGCATCGGGGCACACTATGGCTACACCTTC
TRBD1,-,TRBJ2-3,TRBV6-1,CASRGDSSTDTQYF,TGTGCCAGCAGAGGGGACAGTAGCACAGATACGCAGTATTTT
-,many,TRBJ1-5,TRBV7-8,CASSFRPTGEGPSNQPQHF,TGTGCCAGCAGCTTTAGACCCACTGGGGAGGGCCCAAGCAATCAGCCCCAGCATTTT
-,once,TRBJ2-3,TRBV27,CASSFRRETDTQYF,TGTGCCAGCAGTTTTCGAAGGGAGACAGATACGCAGTATTTT
TRBD1,-,TRBJ2-1,TRBV4-2,CASSHGQGGYNEQFF,TGTGCCAGCAGCCACGGACAGGGTGGCTACAATGAGCAGTTCTTC